One sample yielded the 22 T cell receptor beta chains listed below, sequenced in a study of T-cell memory formation after mild COVID-19. MiXCR, applied by TCRdb to the 5' RACE reads, yields one record per CDR3 protein. This sample has under 150,000 distinct CDR3 sequences, with over 20% found just once. Sequencing was done on a sample of PBMCs or a T cell subset sorted from them (not recorded which). These receptors all stem from a man between 18 and 35 years old who had mild COVID-19 (a few samples of this study predate the infection). Cell type and time point are not known.

This clonotype was observed a few times. DNA for the CDR3: TGTGCCAGCAGTCGTACCGGGACTGGGAACTACAATGAGCAGTTCTTC. This codes for CASSRTGTGNYNEQFF. This chain connects TRBV7-9 to TRBJ2-1, with TRBD2 as a possible D gene (6 bases). V lost 6 bases to trimming and J lost 3 bases, with 18 bases between them. Germline CDR1 and CDR2: SEHNR and FQNEAQ (reference sequence). The CDR3 contains 16 residues.

This clonotype was counted many times. V gene TRBV20-1 combines with J gene TRBJ2-1; TRBD2 aligns across 9 bases. From germline, CDR1 is DFQATT and CDR2 SNEGSKA (reference sequence). The V gene end was trimmed by 1 base and the J gene end by 4 bases; junction bases not matched to a gene: 2. The CDR3 has 14 amino acids. For the CDR3, the DNA is TGCAGTGCTAGAGGACTAGCGGAATACAATGAGCAGTTCTTC. It specifies CSARGLAEYNEQFF.

This clonotype was observed a few times. The chain recombines TRBV7-6 with TRBJ2-2; 7 bases line up with TRBD1. This CDR3 has 17 residues. V shed 5 bases and J 0 bases; nucleotides not matched to a gene: 9. The germline CDR1 and CDR2 sequences are SGHVS and FNYEAQ. For the CDR3, the DNA is TGTGCCAGCAGCCTGCCGCGGACAGGTGCGAACACCGGGGAGCTGTTTTTT. Translated, it gives CASSLPRTGANTGELFF.

The gene calls are TRBV7-9 and TRBJ2-7, with D possibly TRBD2 on 5 matching bases. The CDR3 extends over 13 amino acids. The V end lost 5 bases, the J end lost 3 bases, and 11 bases lay between the germline ends. Germline loops: CDR1 SEHNR, CDR2 FQNEAQ (reference sequence). The CDR3: CASSGGAGYEQYF. CDR3 bases: TGTGCCAGCAGCGGAGGAGCCGGCTACGAGCAGTACTTC.

The rearrangement joins TRBV29-1 to TRBJ1-2; D call uncertain. Germline lookup yields CDR1 SQVTM and CDR2 ANQGSEA. The CDR3 has 11 amino acids. The germline V and J ends were trimmed by 4 bases and 5 bases, with 8 bases remaining between them. The CDR3 is CSVAAGYGYTF. The CDR3 DNA reads as TGCAGCGTTGCGGCCGGTTATGGCTACACCTTC. Based on the CDR3 plus reference TRBV29-1 and TRBJ1-2, the full variable domain is SAVISQKPSRDICQRGTSLTIQCQVDSQVTMMFWYRQQPGQSLTLIATANQGSEATYESGFVIDKFPISRPNLTFSTLTVSNMSPEDSSIYLCSVAAGYGYTFGSGTRLTVV.

The chain uses TRBV10-3 and TRBJ2-1; no clear D. This CDR3 comprises 12 residues. Germline assignment: CDR1 ENHRY and CDR2 SYGVKD. V lost 3 bases, J lost 5 bases, and 5 bases lay in between. CDR3 nucleotides: TGTGCCATCAGTGACCCCAACAATGAGCAGTTCTTC. Amino acid sequence: CAISDPNNEQFF.

The chain has TRBV5-6 and TRBJ2-5, with D uncertain. Germline CDR1 reads SGHDT; CDR2 reads YYEEEE. V was clipped by 4 bases and J by 5 bases, with 12 bases between them. This CDR3 is 13 amino acids long. This chain's CDR3 is CASSRAPYETQYF. Written as DNA, the CDR3 is TGTGCCAGCAGCAGGGCCCCGTACGAGACCCAGTACTTC. The variable domain in full, completed from reference TRBV5-6 and TRBJ2-5, reads DAGVTQSPTHLIKTRGQQVTLRCSPKSGHDTVSWYQQALGQGPQFIFQYYEEEERQRGNFPDRFSGHQFPNYSSELNVNALLLGDSALYLCASSRAPYETQYFGPGTRLLVL.

Only a few counts were recorded for this clonotype. The chain employs TRBV6-5 and TRBJ1-2, with D tentatively TRBD1 (6 bases). The CDR3 runs to 14 residues. Deletions cut 0 bases from V and 4 bases from J, with 9 bases between. Germline V gene lookup returns CDR1 MNHEY and CDR2 SVGAGI. The CDR3 sequence: CASSYSETGYGYTF. CDR3 DNA sequence: TGTGCCAGCAGTTACTCAGAGACAGGCTATGGCTACACCTTC.

The chain recombines TRBV13 with TRBJ1-1; D may be TRBD1 (5 bases). The CDR3 is made up of 14 amino acids. Germline V gene data show CDR1 as PRHDT and CDR2 as FYEKMQ (reference sequence). Between the trimmed V and J ends, which lost 3 bases and 2 bases, there was a span of 10 bases. The CDR3 spells CASSLTDSNTEAFF. CDR3 sequence (DNA): TGTGCCAGCAGCTTGACAGATTCAAACACTGAAGCTTTCTTT.

The chain employs TRBV11-2 and TRBJ2-7, with TRBD2 matching 11 bases. The CDR3 loop spans 15 amino acids. In germline, CDR1 is SGHAT, CDR2 FQNNGV. The V segment lost 5 bases and the J segment 2 bases; nucleotides outside the gene matches: 5. The CDR3 coding sequence is TGTGCCAGCAGCAAGACTAGCGGGGCCCCCTACGAGCAGTACTTC. This translates into CASSKTSGAPYEQYF.

This clonotype showed up just a few times. The chain joins TRBV27 to TRBJ2-5; 8 nucleotides line up with TRBD1. Germline V lookup: CDR1 MNHEY, CDR2 SMNVEV (reference sequence). This CDR3 has 12 residues. Trimming took 8 bases from V and 5 from J; bases not matched to a gene: 4. This CDR3 reads CASGQGSETQYF. In DNA, the CDR3 is TGTGCCAGCGGACAGGGCAGTGAGACCCAGTACTTC.

The V and J genes are TRBV20-1 and TRBJ2-7; D perhaps matches TRBD2 (6 bases). The CDR3 has 14 residues. The V end was cut by 0 bases, the J end by 3 bases, with 12 bases between. CDR1 DFQATT and CDR2 SNEGSKA come from the germline V gene (reference sequence). The CDR3 DNA follows: TGCAGTGCTAGAGACGGGGACTCTCACTACGAGCAGTACGTC. It specifies CSARDGDSHYEQYV.

This clonotype was observed at least ten times. The V and J genes are TRBV19 and TRBJ2-6, with D tentatively TRBD2 (5 bases). V was cut by 3 bases and J by 0 bases, with 9 bases left in between. The CDR3 has 16 residues. The germline CDR1 and CDR2 sequences are LNHDA and SQIVND (reference sequence). This CDR3 is CASSIRGTSGANVLTF. In DNA, the CDR3 is TGTGCCAGTAGTATTCGGGGAACCTCTGGGGCCAACGTCCTGACTTTC.

The chain combines TRBV4-1 with TRBJ1-2; TRBD1 matches 11 bases. The trim removed 3 bases at V and 6 bases at J, leaving 9 bases unmatched. The germline CDR1 and CDR2 sequences are MGHRA and YSYEKL. CDR3 length: 16 amino acids. In DNA form, the CDR3 reads TGCGCCAGCAGCCACCCCGGACAGGGGGCTTTCGATGGCTACACCTTC. Amino acids: CASSHPGQGAFDGYTF.

This rearrangement joins TRBV9 to TRBJ2-3; perhaps TRBD2 as D (7 bases). V was pared by 0 bases and J by 1 base, with 12 bases between. This CDR3 comprises 16 residues. CDR1 and CDR2 (germline): SGDLS, YYNGEE. The chain's CDR3 is CASSVEGGPGTDTQYF. The CDR3 coding sequence is TGTGCCAGCAGCGTAGAGGGGGGGCCTGGCACAGATACGCAGTATTTT.

V and J are TRBV12-3 or TRBV12-4 and TRBJ1-2, with D possibly matching TRBD1 (6 bases). The CDR3 has 13 residues. V dropped 3 bases and J dropped 4 bases, with 9 bases sitting between them. The CDR3, as DNA: TGTGCCAGCAGTTTTTCACAGGGCTATGGCTACACCTTC. Translating it yields CASSFSQGYGYTF.

This clonotype was found once. One end of the junction is discordant with germline, which a read error may explain. The V gene is TRBV2, the J gene TRBJ2-1, with 10 bases matching TRBD1. Germline loops: CDR1 SNHLY, CDR2 FYNNEI. CDR3 length: 14 residues. CDR3 residues: CASSGTGDANGQFF. CDR3 DNA sequence: TGTGCCAGCAGCGGGACAGGGGATGCCAATGGGCAGTTCTTC.

This clonotype was picked up a small number of times. The DNA of the CDR3 is TGTGCCATCAGTGAGACAACCGGGACATATATCTCCGGGGAGCTGTTTTTT. As protein: CAISETTGTYISGELFF. The J gene is TRBJ2-2, the V gene TRBV10-3; D perhaps matches TRBD1 (6 bases). The V and J ends lost 2 bases and 6 bases respectively, with 19 bases between them. Germline V gene sequence: CDR1 ENHRY, CDR2 SYGVKD. There are 17 residues in the CDR3.

The V and J genes are TRBV12-3 or TRBV12-4 and TRBJ2-3, with D possibly called TRBD1 or TRBD2 (5 bases each). This CDR3 has 15 residues. Trimming stripped 7 bases from V and 0 bases from J, with 14 bases between. The CDR3 nucleotides read TGTGCCAGCACCCCCGGGGCGTCCAGCACAGATACGCAGTATTTT. It translates to CASTPGASSTDTQYF.

This clonotype was recorded a few times. CDR3 loop: CASSQEGFDPEQYF. CDR3 nucleotide sequence: TGCGCCAGCAGCCAAGAGGGGTTCGACCCCGAGCAGTACTTC. The rearrangement uses TRBV4-1 and TRBJ2-7; D is uncertain. Trimming removed 0 bases from V and 6 bases from J, with 12 bases in between. CDR3 length equals 14 residues. Germline CDR1 is MGHRA and CDR2 is YSYEKL.

This clonotype appeared a few times. The genes are TRBV4-1 and TRBJ2-1; D is unclear. The CDR3 covers 13 residues. Germline assignment: CDR1 MGHRA and CDR2 YSYEKL. Trimming stripped 1 base from V and 4 bases from J, with 5 bases between. CDR3 coding DNA: TGCGCCAGCAGCCAAGTTGAGTACAATGAGCAGTTCTTC. Translated: CASSQVEYNEQFF.

This clonotype was counted many times. This chain joins TRBV7-9 and TRBJ2-1, with a tentative D call TRBD1 (5 bases). The CDR3 consists of 17 residues. The V gene's germline CDR1 is SEHNR and CDR2 FQNEAQ (reference sequence). V dropped 1 base and J dropped 1 base, with 14 bases sitting between them. CDR3 amino acids: CASSLDPWGRSYNEQFF. The CDR3 bases are TGTGCCAGCAGCTTAGACCCCTGGGGCAGGTCCTACAATGAGCAGTTCTTC. The entire variable domain, with the rest obtained from reference TRBV7-9 and TRBJ2-1, is as follows: DTGVSQNPRHKITKRGQNVTFRCDPISEHNRLYWYRQTLGQGPEFLTYFQNEAQLEKSRLLSDRFSAERPKGSFSTLEIQRTEQGDSAMYLCASSLDPWGRSYNEQFFGPGTRLTVL.